These 28 T cell receptor beta chains share one sample of origin, sequenced in a study of response to subunit inactivated influenza vaccine listed by TCRdb under 2018. Libraries were constructed by RT-PCR. The instrument given in TCRdb is Illumina HiSeq 2500. TCRdb passed the public sequencing reads through fastp at Q25 and MiXCR, retaining productive beta sequences. Rows with one shared CDR3 protein collapse into an entry with the most common genes and DNA. Here the sample has about 240,000 distinct CDR3 sequences; roughly an eighth occur a single time. 7.5% to 10% of the sample comes from the top ten. The sequencing used non-naive T cells sorted from PBMCs, collected less than 15 days before vaccination. The cell subset or site label corresponds to: memory T cell fraction. The receptors derive from a man aged 45 to 65 who received an inactivated influenza vaccine. Donor details come from another sample of the same person, matched by shared clones.

The gene calls are TRBV20-1 and TRBJ2-1; D uncertain. Germline CDR1 and CDR2: DFQATT and SNEGSKA (reference sequence). The CDR3 spans 15 residues. With 0 bases removed from V and 3 bases from J, the gap between germline ends came to 12 bases. CDR3 region: CSARERRNRYNEQFF. CDR3 coding DNA: TGCAGTGCTAGAGAACGGCGAAACCGCTACAATGAGCAGTTCTTC.

This chain uses TRBV2 with TRBJ1-2, with 7 bases fitting TRBD1. The CDR3 is 12 residues long. CDR1 and CDR2 from the germline V gene are SNHLY and FYNNEI. The ends lost 6 bases at V and 6 bases at J; junction bases unmatched: 4. The DNA for the CDR3 is TGTGCCAGCAGACAAACAGGGGATGGCTACACCTTC. Its protein product is CASRQTGDGYTF.

This clonotype turned up a few times. The J gene is TRBJ2-1, the V gene TRBV11-2; D possibly corresponds to TRBD1 (5 bases). The CDR3 spans 16 residues. Trimming cost V 5 bases and J 0 bases, with 14 bases left between them. CDR1 and CDR2 (germline): SGHAT, FQNNGV. CDR3 in amino acids: CASSPEQVSSYNEQFF. The CDR3 region has the DNA TGTGCCAGCAGCCCAGAACAGGTGAGCTCCTACAATGAGCAGTTCTTC.

Only a few counts were recorded for this clonotype. The rearrangement uses TRBV5-1 and TRBJ2-5, with 10 bases lining up with TRBD2. After removal of 1 base from V and 1 base from J, the junction contained 4 bases not matched to a gene. Germline V gives CDR1 SGHRS, CDR2 YFSETQ. This CDR3 has 16 residues. The CDR3 here is CASSLSVAGGQETQYF. CDR3 nucleotide sequence: TGCGCCAGCAGCTTGTCAGTAGCGGGGGGCCAAGAGACCCAGTACTTC.

The CDR3 spells CASSYGGRASGAHNEQFF. CDR3 DNA sequence: TGTGCCAGCAGTTACGGGGGAAGGGCTAGCGGGGCCCACAATGAGCAGTTCTTC. The V call is TRBV6-2 or TRBV6-3, the J call TRBJ2-1; 9 nucleotides match TRBD2. The V and J ends lost 2 bases and 5 bases, in that order; junction bases with no gene match: 13. This CDR3 spans 18 amino acids. CDR1 is MNHEY and CDR2 is SVGEGT in the germline V gene.

The V gene is TRBV20-1, the J gene TRBJ1-2; D possibly corresponds to TRBD1 (5 bases). CDR3 length: 14 residues. Germline V CDR1 and CDR2: DFQATT, SNEGSKA (reference sequence). V was trimmed by 5 bases and J by 7 bases, leaving 20 bases between them. The CDR3 loop reads CSAALGGGAGGYTF. For the CDR3, the DNA is TGCAGTGCTGCCCTCGGCGGAGGGGCAGGTGGCTACACCTTC.

This clonotype was counted only a few times. The chain carries TRBV20-1 and TRBJ2-7; TRBD2 might be the D (6 bases). The CDR3 consists of 14 residues. Trimming took 4 bases from V and 4 from J, leaving 17 bases between them. Germline V gene sequence: CDR1 DFQATT, CDR2 SNEGSKA (reference sequence). CDR3 sequence (DNA): TGCAGTGCTAAGGCCCGGGGGAGGCAATACGAGCAGTACTTC. Translating gives CSAKARGRQYEQYF.

To note about this clonotype: At one end the junction does not follow the germline gene, possibly because of a read error. The chain links TRBV4-3 to TRBJ2-3; D gene uncertain. Germline loops: CDR1 LGHNA, CDR2 YSLEER. The CDR3 spans 14 residues. The CDR3 loop reads CASSQVSGFDTQNF. Here the CDR3 DNA reads TGCGCCAGCAGCCAAGTGTCGGGTTTTGATACGCAGAATTTT.

This clonotype showed up just a few times. This rearrangement joins TRBV3-1 to TRBJ2-5, with D uncertain. V was trimmed by 1 base and J by 4 bases, leaving 4 bases between them. The CDR3 covers 12 residues. CDR1 LGHDT and CDR2 YNNKEL come from the germline V gene (reference sequence). For the CDR3, the DNA is TGTGCCAGCAGCCAAGGAGCAGAGACCCAGTACTTC. Protein: CASSQGAETQYF.

This clonotype was detected many times. V is TRBV20-1 and J is TRBJ1-2; no reliable D call. The ends were cut back, 5 bases at V and 6 bases at J, with 22 bases in the middle. Germline V gene data show CDR1 as DFQATT and CDR2 as SNEGSKA (reference sequence). There are 15 residues in the CDR3. The CDR3 loop reads CSALAGLRLTDGYTF. The CDR3 bases are TGCAGTGCTCTAGCGGGGTTGAGGTTGACTGATGGCTACACCTTC.

This clonotype was found a few times. The V gene is TRBV12-3 or TRBV12-4, the J gene TRBJ2-6, with D hard to call. The CDR3 runs 15 residues. The V gene lost 7 bases and the J gene lost 0 bases, with 10 bases spanning the gap. CDR3 nucleotides: TGTGCCAGCACCATGAGTCCCTCTGGGGCCAACGTCCTGACTTTC. Protein: CASTMSPSGANVLTF.

Details on this clonotype: Germline is not matched at one junction end, which may reflect a read error. The chain uses TRBV18 and TRBJ2-4; no definite D call. Germline V gene data show CDR1 as KGHSH and CDR2 as LQKENI. This CDR3 has 12 amino acids. The chain's CDR3 is CASSPGPTFMSF. DNA for the CDR3: TGTGCCAGCTCACCTGGCCCCACTTTCATGAGCTTC.

The gene calls are TRBV4-2 and TRBJ1-4, with TRBD1 as a possible D gene (5 bases). Between the trimmed V and J ends, which lost 0 bases and 8 bases, there was a span of 13 bases. The germline V gene has CDR1 LGHNA and CDR2 YNFKEQ. The CDR3 is made up of 15 amino acids. The CDR3 is CASSQDPGFQEKLFF. The CDR3 DNA sequence: TGTGCCAGCAGCCAAGATCCAGGGTTTCAGGAAAAACTGTTTTTT.

In its sample, this clonotype was seen many times. The gene calls are TRBV12-3 or TRBV12-4 and TRBJ2-7; D is undetermined. The CDR3 totals 15 residues. Trimming took off 5 bases at V and 1 base at J, with 15 bases between the two ends. CDR3 DNA sequence: TGTGCCAGCAGTCGTACTGAAGGTAAATCCTACGAGCAGTACTTC. Protein sequence: CASSRTEGKSYEQYF.

This clonotype was recorded a few times. The rearrangement links TRBV6-2 or TRBV6-3 to TRBJ2-3, with 9 bases aligning to TRBD2. V trimming: 2 bases; J trimming: 2 bases; junction bases outside the gene matches: 5. The CDR3 is 16 residues long. Germline-derived CDR1 and CDR2 are MNHEY and SVGEGT. CDR3 protein: CASSYVPGLATDTQYF. The CDR3 DNA sequence: TGTGCCAGCAGTTACGTACCGGGACTAGCCACAGATACGCAGTATTTT.

The J gene is TRBJ2-4, the V gene TRBV7-2, with 9 bases fitting TRBD2. With V trimmed by 1 base and J by 4 bases, 5 bases remained unmatched. Germline V gene sequence: CDR1 SGHTA, CDR2 FQGNSA. The CDR3 is made up of 16 amino acids. The CDR3 coding sequence is TGTGCCAGCAGCTTAGTGTGGCGGGAGGGGAAAAACATTCAGTACTTC. Its translation: CASSLVWREGKNIQYF.

This rearrangement joins TRBV19 to TRBJ2-3; TRBD1 agrees at 7 bases. The junction had 6 bases not matched to a gene; V was cut back by 5 bases and J by 1 base. Germline V gene data show CDR1 as LNHDA and CDR2 as SQIVND (reference sequence). CDR3 length: 15 amino acids. CDR3 DNA: TGTGCCAGTAGTTCCTACACAGGGGGCACAGATACGCAGTATTTT. The encoded protein is CASSSYTGGTDTQYF.

In its sample, this clonotype was seen many times. The chain uses TRBV20-1 and TRBJ2-3; D is undetermined. Trimming left V 4 bases short and J 5 bases short, with 16 bases between. Per germline, CDR1 DFQATT and CDR2 SNEGSKA (reference sequence). This CDR3 has 14 amino acids. CDR3 sequence reads: CSAISAHGRDTQYF. CDR3 sequence (DNA): TGCAGTGCTATCTCGGCTCACGGCAGAGATACGCAGTATTTT.

There are many counts of this clonotype. The J gene is TRBJ2-7, the V gene TRBV5-1, with 13 bases aligning to TRBD2. The CDR3 contains 14 residues. With V trimmed by 4 bases and J by 6 bases, 4 bases remained unmatched. Per germline, CDR1 SGHRS and CDR2 YFSETQ. The CDR3, as DNA: TGCGCCAGCAGCATGAGGACTAGCGGGAGCGAGCAGTACTTC. It yields the protein CASSMRTSGSEQYF.

The chain links TRBV19 to TRBJ1-1; tentative D call: TRBD1 (6 bases). Between the trimmed V and J ends, which lost 4 bases and 6 bases, there was a span of 12 bases. The CDR3 is 13 residues long. Germline V gene data show CDR1 as LNHDA and CDR2 as SQIVND (reference sequence). Here the CDR3 reads CASSNTGLAEAFF. The CDR3 bases are TGTGCCAGTAGTAACACAGGGTTAGCTGAAGCTTTCTTT.

This clonotype was seen only a few times. The chain combines TRBV5-1 with TRBJ2-7; maybe TRBD2 (6 bases). Germline loops: CDR1 SGHRS, CDR2 YFSETQ. The V gene lost 1 base and the J gene lost 4 bases, with 12 bases spanning the gap. The CDR3 spans 14 residues. The CDR3 nucleotides read TGCGCCAGCAGCTTGACCGCTGGGGGGTACGAGCAGTACTTC. It yields the protein CASSLTAGGYEQYF.

The rearrangement links TRBV9 to TRBJ2-2; TRBD1 is a possible D gene (8 bases). The CDR3 extends over 16 amino acids. Germline CDR1 reads SGDLS; CDR2 reads YYNGEE. With 0 bases removed from V and 4 bases from J, the gap between germline ends came to 13 bases. CDR3 residues: CASSVGQGRGTGELFF. CDR3 bases: TGTGCCAGCAGCGTAGGACAGGGGAGGGGCACCGGGGAGCTGTTTTTT. The full variable domain, rest sourced from reference TRBV9 and TRBJ2-2, is DSGVTQTPKHLITATGQRVTLRCSPRSGDLSVYWYQQSLDQGLQFLIQYYNGEERAKGNILERFSAQQFPDLHSELNLSSLELGDSALYFCASSVGQGRGTGELFFGEGSRLTVL.

This clonotype turned up a few times. The chain has TRBV12-3 or TRBV12-4 and TRBJ1-1; 7 bases are a match to TRBD1. The CDR3 sequence is 16 residues long. J was trimmed by 3 bases and V by 6 bases; bases with no gene match: 13. The CDR3 nucleotides are TGTGCCAGCAGCCCTAATAAGGGGCAGGGGGACACTGAAGCTTTCTTT. Translating it yields CASSPNKGQGDTEAFF.

This clonotype was observed a few times. The V call is TRBV28, the J call TRBJ2-7; 12 nucleotides agree with TRBD1. Trimming removed 4 bases from V and 6 bases from J; junction bases left unmatched: 7. Germline CDR1 and CDR2: MDHEN and SYDVKM. The CDR3 loop spans 15 amino acids. CDR3 bases: TGTGCCAGCAGTTCCACCCGGGACAGGGGGCGCGAGCAGTACTTC. Protein product: CASSSTRDRGREQYF.

The chain joins TRBV5-1 to TRBJ2-1, with D unresolved. Looked up from germline, CDR1 is SGHRS and CDR2 is YFSETQ. The ends were cut back, 0 bases at V and 5 bases at J, with 12 bases in the middle. This CDR3 is 15 amino acids long. For the CDR3, the DNA is TGCGCCAGCAGCTTGGCCCAGTTCATAGACAATGAGCAGTTCTTC. Amino acid sequence: CASSLAQFIDNEQFF.

This clonotype came up a few times. This chain connects TRBV15 to TRBJ2-7; D uncertain. From germline, CDR1 is LNHNV and CDR2 YYDKDF (reference sequence). The CDR3 extends over 14 amino acids. Deletions cut 0 bases from V and 3 bases from J, with 9 bases between. The CDR3 DNA is TGTGCCACCAGCAGAGATACGGAGCGCTACGAGCAGTACTTC. Its translation is CATSRDTERYEQYF.

Only a few counts were recorded for this clonotype. This chain joins TRBV20-1 and TRBJ2-1, with D perhaps matching TRBD1 (6 bases). Deletions cut 3 bases from V and 10 bases from J, with 22 bases between. Germline V gene data show CDR1 as DFQATT and CDR2 as SNEGSKA (reference sequence). The CDR3 totals 15 residues. The DNA of the CDR3 is TGCAGTGCTAGTAGGGGGAACCTTCAGACTAACGAGCAGTTCTTC. The encoded protein is CSASRGNLQTNEQFF.

The chain carries TRBV14 and TRBJ2-7; D unclear. CDR3 length: 13 residues. V was cut by 0 bases and J by 4 bases, with 7 bases left in between. From germline, CDR1 is SGHDN and CDR2 FVKESK. The chain's CDR3 is CASSQDNWYEQYF. The DNA of the CDR3 is TGTGCCAGCAGCCAAGATAACTGGTACGAGCAGTACTTC. The variable domain in full, with the rest retrieved from reference TRBV14 and TRBJ2-7, is EAGVTQFPSHSVIEKGQTVTLRCDPISGHDNLYWYRRVMGKEIKFLLHFVKESKQDESGMPNNRFLAERTGGTYSTLKVQPAELEDSGVYFCASSQDNWYEQYFGPGTRLTVT.